The next 13 T cell receptor beta chains were all read from a single sample in a study of CD8 T cells in ankylosing spondylitis. MiXCR, applied by TCRdb to the 5' RACE reads, yields one record per CDR3 protein. The table has a few hundred thousand distinct CDR3 sequences, roughly a tenth seen once. The specimen sequenced was blood, either unsorted or a sorted T cell fraction (not recorded which). The receptor source for this set is a male donor with ankylosing spondylitis or in good health (not recorded which).

CDR3 bases: TGTGCCAGCAGCGTAAGGGGGTGGGGGGAGAATGAGCAGTTCTTC. This gives the protein CASSVRGWGENEQFF. The V call is TRBV9, the J call TRBJ2-1; D possibly uses TRBD1 or TRBD2 (6 bases each). This CDR3 region has 15 residues. In germline, CDR1 is SGDLS, CDR2 YYNGEE. V was trimmed by 1 base and J by 7 bases, leaving 15 bases between them.

In its sample, this clonotype was seen many times. V usage is TRBV5-1 and J usage is TRBJ2-7, with TRBD1 matching 7 bases. The CDR3 runs 14 residues. Germline values: CDR1 SGHRS, CDR2 YFSETQ. The trim removed 2 bases at V and 6 bases at J, leaving 8 bases unmatched. The CDR3 DNA sequence: TGCGCCAGCAGCTTAGGGATAACAGGGGCCGAGCAGTACTTC. It codes for CASSLGITGAEQYF.

The chain links TRBV7-6 to TRBJ2-1, with D possibly TRBD1 on 6 matching bases. CDR1 is SGHVS and CDR2 is FNYEAQ in the germline V gene. The V and J ends lost 3 bases and 8 bases respectively, with 8 bases between them. The CDR3 contains 12 residues. As DNA, the CDR3 is TGTGCCAGCAGCTTTGGGGGCGATGAGCAGTTCTTC. Translation: CASSFGGDEQFF.

This clonotype was seen only a few times. The CDR3 loop reads CASSLDARAREQYF. CDR3 in DNA: TGTGCCAGCAGCTTAGACGCCAGGGCGAGGGAGCAGTACTTC. This chain connects TRBV7-8 to TRBJ2-7; D may be TRBD1 (5 bases). V gave up 1 base and J gave up 7 bases, with 14 bases separating them. Looked up from germline, CDR1 is SGHVS and CDR2 is FQNEAQ. CDR3 size: 14 residues. Full variable domain (outside the CDR3, taken from reference TRBV7-8 and TRBJ2-7): GAGVSQSPRYKVAKRGQDVALRCDPISGHVSLFWYQQALGQGPEFLTYFQNEAQLDKSGLPSDRFFAERPEGSVSTLKIQRTQQEDSAVYLCASSLDARAREQYFGPGTRLTVT.

Only a few counts were recorded for this clonotype. A read error may account for a junction end that differs from germline. The chain combines TRBV5-1 with TRBJ2-5; no clear D. The CDR3 totals 13 residues. Germline V gene data show CDR1 as SGHRS and CDR2 as YFSETQ. Here the CDR3 reads CASSLEPQGTQYF. As DNA, the CDR3 is TGCGCCAGCAGCTTGGAGCCCCAAGGGACCCAGTACTTC.

This clonotype was counted ten times or more. The chain carries TRBV21-1 and TRBJ2-1; no DNA check was done on the table's D call, TRBD2. TRBV21-1 is tagged as a pseudogene. This CDR3 comprises 15 residues. CDR3 nucleotides: TGTGCCAGCATCCCCCGGGACTGGAACCACAATGAGCAGTTCTTC. This gives the protein CASIPRDWNHNEQFF.

V usage is TRBV7-8 and J usage is TRBJ2-1; TRBD2 matches at 7 bases. Per the germline V gene, CDR1 is SGHVS and CDR2 is FQNEAQ. CDR3 size: 15 residues. V gave up 1 base and J gave up 8 bases; unmatched junction bases: 8. DNA of the CDR3: TGTGCCAGCAGCTTAGAACTTGGGGGGGAGGATGAGCAGTTCTTC. Its protein is CASSLELGGEDEQFF.

This clonotype was counted only a few times. The chain employs TRBV25-1 and TRBJ1-2; the D is unclear. Per the germline V gene, CDR1 is MGHDK and CDR2 is SYGVNS. The CDR3 has 13 amino acids. Trimming stripped 2 bases from V and 4 bases from J, with 8 bases between. Written as DNA, the CDR3 is TGTGCCAGCAGTGAAACACAAACCTATGGCTACACCTTC. Its translation: CASSETQTYGYTF.

This clonotype was observed at least ten times. V is TRBV20-1 and J is TRBJ1-1, with D maybe TRBD1 (6 bases). The germline V gene encodes CDR1 DFQATT and CDR2 SNEGSKA (reference sequence). The V end lost 0 bases, the J end lost 5 bases, and 19 bases lay between the germline ends. The CDR3 is made up of 16 amino acids. CDR3 protein: CSARDFERGGLTEAFF. The CDR3, as DNA: TGCAGTGCTAGAGATTTTGAACGGGGGGGGCTGACTGAAGCTTTCTTT.

In the case of this clonotype: Without the conserved terminal phenylalanine or tryptophan, this CDR3 likely stems from a read error. The chain carries TRBV5-5 and TRBJ2-3; D gene ambiguous. This CDR3 is 11 amino acids long. The V gene's germline CDR1 is SGHKS and CDR2 YYEKEE (reference sequence). Trimming took off 1 base at V and 6 bases at J, with 3 bases between the two ends. CDR3 sequence (DNA): TGTGCCAGCAGCTTGATTGATACGCAGTATTAT. The encoded protein is CASSLIDTQYY.

The chain employs TRBV3-1 and TRBJ2-2; D gene ambiguous. This CDR3 is 13 amino acids long. The V end lost 3 bases, the J end lost 5 bases, and 7 bases lay between the germline ends. The germline V gene has CDR1 LGHDT and CDR2 YNNKEL (reference sequence). CDR3 region: CASSQTPTGELFF. The DNA for the CDR3 is TGTGCCAGCAGCCAGACGCCTACCGGGGAGCTGTTTTTT.

Turning to this clonotype: A much larger clone lies a single base off, so this may be a read error. V gene TRBV7-2 combines with J gene TRBJ2-3; the match to TRBD2 covers 8 bases. The ends lost 8 bases at V and 2 bases at J; junction bases unmatched: 9. This CDR3 comprises 15 residues. Germline values: CDR1 SGHTA, CDR2 FQGNSA. CDR3 protein: CASGSRGGPTDTQYF. The DNA for the CDR3 is TGTGCCAGCGGCTCCCGGGGGGGTCCCACAGATACGCAGTATTTT.

The sample holds a few counts of this clonotype. J is TRBJ2-7 and V is TRBV7-9; 8 bases align to TRBD1. The CDR3 spans 14 residues. Germline V lookup: CDR1 SEHNR, CDR2 FQNEAQ (reference sequence). V shed 8 bases and J 7 bases; nucleotides not matched to a gene: 13. CDR3 region: CASQGQGKLGEQYF. The CDR3 DNA is TGTGCCAGCCAAGGACAGGGTAAATTGGGTGAGCAGTACTTC.